This TCR beta chain was sequenced during a study of regulatory T cells in long-lasting Graves disease. Trimming cost V 2 bases and J 4 bases; bases outside gene matches: 8. The CDR3 length is 16 residues. The germline gives CDR1 MNHEY, CDR2 SMNVEV (reference sequence). Investigators prepared the TCR beta libraries by applying iRepertoire HTBI primers and Arm-PCR of CDR3 regions. In TCRdb, the multiplex PCR reads were re-called with MiXCR into one record per CDR3 protein. The profile shows 550,000 to 700,000 distinct CDR3 sequences, 15% to 20% of them singletons. Specified time point: newly diagnosed GD, antithyroid drugs for less than 3 months. Scientists built the TCR library using RNA that was extracted from PBMCs. This clonotype was counted many times. The sample was also reused in another study, on T cells in Graves' hyperthyroidism and ophthalmopathy. That report adds: Uncontrolled infection, other autoimmune disease, pregnancy and lactation each barred patients from inclusion.

V gene TRBV27 combines with J gene TRBJ2-7, with TRBD2 matching 10 bases. The material sequenced was peripheral blood mononuclear cells (PBMCs), taken at new diagnosis, from a patient treated with antithyroid drugs. This clonotype was obtained from a man aged 18-30 years with Graves disease. Here the CDR3 reads CASSLIPSGSGYEQYF. CDR3 sequence (DNA): TGTGCCAGCAGTTTAATTCCTAGCGGGAGCGGGTACGAGCAGTACTTC.